This T cell receptor beta chain comes out of a study of CD8+ T cells in alopecia areata. This clone showed up just once. Its target is not known. Broader study findings: Whether baseline CD8+ expansion is linked to response remains uncertain, given a single nonresponder. Scalp samples also yield sequences of resident alphabeta T cells from normal skin.

The sequencing template was cDNA reverse transcribed from extracted RNA. Clones were sequenced by immunoSEQ multiplex PCR, and TCRdb holds only the in-frame ones, with some missing. The sample holds 150,000 to 200,000 clones; 58% are singletons and the top ten take 5.5% to 6%. Germline V gene data show CDR1 as SQVTM and CDR2 as ANQGSEA. The CDR3 loop spans 12 amino acids. Trimming at V came to 7 bases and at J to 5 bases, leaving 6 bases not matched to a gene. Treatment here: oral pan-JAK inhibitor, 5-10 mg twice daily. Alopecia areata patients gave lesional scalp punch biopsies and peripheral blood samples. Sorting of PBMCs yielded the CD4+ and CD8+ T cells.

The chain employs TRBV29-1 and TRBJ1-2, with TRBD1 identical over 8 bases. This specimen was CD4+ T cells sorted from blood, taken at week 24, from a patient treated with tofacitinib. The receptor's source is a human donor with alopecia areata. CDR3 amino acids: CSALTGDYGYTF. CDR3 nucleotides: TGCAGCGCCTTGACAGGGGATTATGGCTACACCTTC. Filled out from reference TRBV29-1 and TRBJ1-2, the complete variable domain reads SAVISQKPSRDICQRGTSLTIQCQVDSQVTMMFWYRQQPGQSLTLIATANQGSEATYESGFVIDKFPISRPNLTFSTLTVSNMSPEDSSIYLCSALTGDYGYTFGSGTRLTVV.